This T cell receptor (beta chain) came from a study of blood T cell repertoires in COVID-19. As for the study in general: The samples span acute and convalescent COVID-19 from the United States, Italy and Spain.

Method: immunoSEQ multiplex PCR; TCRdb's copy keeps in-frame clones and lacks some. The data show around 230,000 clones, around 80% seen once. CDR3 size: 13 residues. With 9 bases removed from V and 8 bases from J, the gap between germline ends came to 18 bases. Per germline, CDR1 LNHDA and CDR2 SQIVND (reference sequence). The sample comprised peripheral blood. This TCR came from a man aged 40-49 years who had recovered from COVID-19. This sequence joins TRBV19 and TRBJ2-3; TRBD2 is a possible D gene (6 bases). CDR3 protein: CASGGSGVLTQYF. The CDR3 DNA follows: TGTGCCAGCGGGGGATCCGGGGTGCTTACGCAGTATTTT.